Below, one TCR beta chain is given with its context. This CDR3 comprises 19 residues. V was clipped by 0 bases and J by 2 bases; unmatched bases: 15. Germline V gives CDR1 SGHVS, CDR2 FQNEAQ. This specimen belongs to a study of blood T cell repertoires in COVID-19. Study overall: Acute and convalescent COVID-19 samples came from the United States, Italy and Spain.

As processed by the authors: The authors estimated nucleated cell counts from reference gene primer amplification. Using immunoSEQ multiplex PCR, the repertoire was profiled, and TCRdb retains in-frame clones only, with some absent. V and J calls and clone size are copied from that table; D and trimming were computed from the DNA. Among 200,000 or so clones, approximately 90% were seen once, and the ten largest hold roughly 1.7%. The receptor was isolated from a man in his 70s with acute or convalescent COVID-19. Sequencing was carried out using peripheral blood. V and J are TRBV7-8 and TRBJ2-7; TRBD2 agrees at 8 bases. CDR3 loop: CASSLAAGTSGGFPYEQYF. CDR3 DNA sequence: TGTGCCAGCAGCTTAGCGGCGGGTACTAGCGGAGGGTTCCCCTACGAGCAGTACTTC.